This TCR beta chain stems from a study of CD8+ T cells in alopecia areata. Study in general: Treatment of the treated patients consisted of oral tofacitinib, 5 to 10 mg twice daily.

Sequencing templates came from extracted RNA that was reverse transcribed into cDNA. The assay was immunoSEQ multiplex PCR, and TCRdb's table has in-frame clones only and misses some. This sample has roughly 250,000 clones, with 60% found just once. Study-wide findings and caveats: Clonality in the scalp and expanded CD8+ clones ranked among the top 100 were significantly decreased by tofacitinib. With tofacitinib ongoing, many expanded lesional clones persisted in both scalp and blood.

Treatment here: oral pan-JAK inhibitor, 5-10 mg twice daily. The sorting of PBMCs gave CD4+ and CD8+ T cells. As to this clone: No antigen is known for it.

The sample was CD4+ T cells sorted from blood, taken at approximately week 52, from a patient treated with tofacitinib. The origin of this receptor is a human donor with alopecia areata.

CDR3 sequence reads: CAWSSQQNTEAFF. The CDR3 bases are TGTGCCTGGAGTAGCCAGCAGAACACTGAAGCTTTCTTT. The rearrangement joins TRBV30 to TRBJ1-1; no reliable D call. The germline CDR1 and CDR2 sequences are GTSNPN and SVGIG (reference sequence). V was cut by 2 bases and J by 1 base, with 8 bases left in between. CDR3 length: 13 residues.